The 11 T cell receptor beta chains below all came from one sample that was sequenced in a study of fetal regulatory T cell absence and autoimmunity. The method was immunoSEQ multiplex PCR; TCRdb's version includes in-frame clones alone and lacks a portion of them. The sample lists about 43,000 clones, roughly 83% occurring once. The sample consisted of cord blood. These receptors originate from a newborn boy with IPEX syndrome.

The sample holds a few counts of this clone. The rearrangement uses TRBV14 and TRBJ2-7; 7 bases align to TRBD1. Germline-derived CDR1 and CDR2 are SGHDN and FVKESK. V gave up 4 bases and J gave up 4 bases; unmatched junction bases: 1. This CDR3 region has 12 residues. CDR3 in amino acids: CASSLTGYEQYF. CDR3 sequence (DNA): TGTGCCAGCAGCCTGACAGGGTACGAGCAGTACTTC.

The genes are TRBV18 and TRBJ2-7; 10 bases fit TRBD2. Germline values: CDR1 KGHSH, CDR2 LQKENI. The CDR3 runs to 15 residues. The V gene end was trimmed by 2 bases and the J gene end by 5 bases; junction bases not matched to a gene: 6. The CDR3 reads CASSPVLAGIDEQYF. In DNA, the CDR3 is TGTGCCAGCTCACCAGTACTAGCGGGAATCGACGAGCAGTACTTC.

The rearrangement uses TRBV19 and TRBJ1-5, with no clear D. This CDR3 has 16 amino acids. The ends were cut back, 6 bases at V and 2 bases at J, with 17 bases in the middle. Germline V lookup: CDR1 LNHDA, CDR2 SQIVND (reference sequence). CDR3 residues: CASRGRSNPGNQPQHF. The DNA of the CDR3 is TGTGCCAGTAGAGGACGGTCAAATCCGGGCAATCAGCCCCAGCATTTT.

This clone was recorded a few times. The V and J genes are TRBV30 and TRBJ1-5; a weak D match, TRBD1 (5 bases). Germline V gene lookup returns CDR1 GTSNPN and CDR2 SVGIG (reference sequence). This CDR3 contains 14 residues. Trimming took 1 base from V and 3 from J, leaving 10 bases between them. This CDR3 reads CAWSGQGLNQPQHF. As DNA, the CDR3 is TGTGCCTGGAGTGGCCAGGGACTCAATCAGCCCCAGCATTTT.

The chain combines TRBV27 with TRBJ2-1; weak D call: TRBD1 (6 bases). V was clipped by 6 bases and J by 7 bases, with 10 bases between them. The length of the CDR3 is 12 residues. The germline CDR1 and CDR2 sequences are MNHEY and SMNVEV (reference sequence). This chain's CDR3 is CASSYRGNEQFF. The CDR3 DNA reads as TGTGCCAGCAGCTATAGGGGGAATGAGCAGTTCTTC.

This clone turned up a few times. The chain uses TRBV2 and TRBJ1-2; maybe TRBD1 (5 bases). There are 13 residues in the CDR3. Germline-derived CDR1 and CDR2 are SNHLY and FYNNEI. The V and J ends lost 6 bases and 3 bases respectively, with 11 bases between them. The DNA of the CDR3 is TGTGCCAGCAGCGAGGGGAGGGACTATGGCTACACCTTC. This codes for CASSEGRDYGYTF.

This chain connects TRBV6-6 to TRBJ2-3; D unclear. Germline lookup yields CDR1 MNHNY and CDR2 SVGAGI (reference sequence). This CDR3 has 13 amino acids. Trimming shortened V by 3 bases and J by 7 bases, and 11 bases separated the two germline ends. The CDR3 bases are TGTGCCAGCAGTTATGAGGCGGTTTATACGCAGTATTTT. This sequence encodes CASSYEAVYTQYF.

The chain uses TRBV10-3 and TRBJ1-3; a possible D gene is TRBD1 (6 bases). CDR1 and CDR2 from the germline V gene are ENHRY and SYGVKD. The V and J ends lost 4 bases and 1 base respectively, with 14 bases between them. The CDR3 totals 16 residues. The CDR3 loop is CAISAPNTGSGNTIYF. DNA for the CDR3: TGTGCCATCAGTGCTCCTAATACAGGGTCTGGAAACACCATATATTTT.

The chain recombines TRBV18 with TRBJ2-1; a weak D match, TRBD1 (5 bases). The germline gives CDR1 KGHSH, CDR2 LQKENI. Trimming shortened V by 4 bases and J by 4 bases, and 5 bases separated the two germline ends. The CDR3 loop spans 12 amino acids. As DNA, the CDR3 is TGTGCCAGCTCACGACAGTACAATGAGCAGTTCTTC. Protein: CASSRQYNEQFF.

The V gene is TRBV30, the J gene TRBJ2-3; 8 nucleotides agree with TRBD2. Germline CDR1 is GTSNPN and CDR2 is SVGIG (reference sequence). The J segment lost 0 bases and the V segment lost 3 bases, leaving 5 bases of the junction unmatched. This CDR3 contains 15 residues. Here the CDR3 DNA reads TGTGCCTGGAGCCCTAGCGGGTCTAGCACAGATACGCAGTATTTT. It translates to CAWSPSGSSTDTQYF.

This chain links TRBV10-2 with TRBJ2-7; 9 bases map to TRBD2. There are 15 residues in the CDR3. The V segment lost 6 bases and the J segment 1 base; nucleotides outside the gene matches: 7. CDR1 is WSHSY and CDR2 is SAAADI in the germline V gene. The CDR3 sequence: CASRGAGGPSYEQYF. CDR3 nucleotides: TGCGCCAGCAGGGGAGCGGGAGGTCCTTCCTACGAGCAGTACTTC.